The 3 T cell receptor beta chains below come from one sample, sequenced in a study of T cell clonality in common variable immunodeficiency. Regarding the study as a whole: Common variable immunodeficiency TCR beta sequences reportedly had fewer deletions and N-nucleotide insertions.

Their cognate antigens are unknown. Measured with immunoSEQ multiplex PCR; TCRdb has only the in-frame clones, and not every one. This repertoire lists under 40,000 clones without singletons; 5.4% sits in the top ten. Sequenced input: peripheral blood mononuclear cells. The receptors were sampled from a human donor with common variable immunodeficiency.

This clone was detected only a few times. One end of the junction does not line up with germline, which may come from a read error. The CDR3 end lies 3 residues beyond the end of the read and is filled in from the germline J gene. The rearrangement joins TRBV20-1 to TRBJ2-3, with unresolved D. CDR1 and CDR2 from the germline V gene are DFQATT and SNEGSKA (reference sequence). CDR3 length: 11 residues. CDR3 sequence: CSAISIDTQYF. The sequenced part of the CDR3 DNA is TGCAGTGCGATAAGCATAGATACG.

Details on this clone: The read gets to within 3 residues of the CDR3 end, and the germline J gene fills in the rest. The V gene is TRBV19, the J gene TRBJ1-2, with a weak D call TRBD1 (6 bases). Germline CDR1 is LNHDA and CDR2 is SQIVND (reference sequence). The V gene lost 8 bases and the J gene lost 1 base, with 17 bases spanning the gap. The CDR3 is 15 amino acids. The CDR3 DNA, read in part, is TGTGCCAGTTTCGAACCGGGACATCTTAACTATGGC. As protein: CASFEPGHLNYG. The entire CDR3 is CASFEPGHLNYGYTF.

As concerns this clone: Read sequence stops 3 residues before the CDR3 end, and the germline J gene provides the missing end. V is TRBV7-9 and J is TRBJ1-6; perhaps TRBD1 as D (5 bases). Germline V gene sequence: CDR1 SEHNR, CDR2 FQNEAQ (reference sequence). Trimming shortened V by 4 bases and J by 10 bases, and 11 bases separated the two germline ends. The CDR3 is 13 residues long. CDR3 bases read: TGTGCCAGCAGCTATAGTCAGGGCTCACCC. This translates into CASSYSQGSP. The CDR3 as a whole reads CASSYSQGSPLHF. Complete variable domain (other parts from reference TRBV7-9 and TRBJ1-6): DTGVSQNPRHKITKRGQNVTFRCDPISEHNRLYWYRQTLGQGPEFLTYFQNEAQLEKSRLLSDRFSAERPKGSFSTLEIQRTEQGDSAMYLCASSYSQGSPLHFGNGTRLTVT.